The 18 T cell receptor beta chains presented below share a single source sample, sequenced in a study of T cell repertoires in cytomegalovirus infection. These receptors are not linked to any known antigen. TCRdb reanalysed the reads using MiXCR and keeps one entry per CDR3 protein. The sample includes about 830,000 distinct CDR3 sequences, 32% of them seen just once. The sequencing used cultured CD8+ T cells from PBMCs, collected from culture after CMV antigen stimulation. Source of these receptors: a human donor in good health (CMV status not recorded). Some clones in this sample may be carry-over from other donors' samples.

The chain employs TRBV2 and TRBJ2-1; TRBD1 agrees at 8 bases. CDR3 length equals 15 residues. CDR1 SNHLY and CDR2 FYNNEI come from the germline V gene. V lost 3 bases to trimming and J lost 5 bases; unmatched junction nucleotides: 6. This CDR3 is CASSDPGQAHNEQFF. The CDR3 bases are TGTGCCAGCAGTGATCCGGGACAGGCCCACAATGAGCAGTTCTTC.

As regards this clonotype: A much larger clone lies a single base off, so this may be a read error. The chain joins TRBV14 to TRBJ2-3, with D maybe TRBD1 (5 bases). Germline CDR1 reads SGHDN; CDR2 reads FVKESK. CDR3 length equals 18 residues. The CDR3 loop reads CASSQDGFSQGNTDTRYF. The CDR3 DNA follows: TGTGCCAGCAGCCAAGATGGGTTTTCGCAGGGAAATACAGATACGCGGTATTTT.

Here the CDR3 DNA reads TGTGCCAGCATCCCCGGGTGGGGAAATGAGCAGTTCTTC. Translating it yields CASIPGWGNEQFF. The rearrangement uses TRBV2 and TRBJ2-1, with D uncertain. The CDR3 length is 13 residues. Trimming left V 7 bases short and J 7 bases short, with 14 bases between. The germline gives CDR1 SNHLY, CDR2 FYNNEI.

A few counts support this clonotype. The chain joins TRBV4-1 to TRBJ1-1, with TRBD1 as a possible D gene (5 bases). This CDR3 region has 13 residues. V lost 3 bases and J 3 bases, leaving 8 bases between the germline ends. The germline V gene encodes CDR1 MGHRA and CDR2 YSYEKL. The CDR3 DNA reads as TGCGCCAGCAGCCAGAAGGGGTACACTGAAGCTTTCTTT. Its translation: CASSQKGYTEAFF.

This rearrangement joins TRBV15 to TRBJ2-5, with TRBD1 matching over 9 bases. J gave up 6 bases and V 5 bases, and 4 bases lay outside the gene matches. CDR3 size: 13 residues. Germline CDR1 and CDR2: LNHNV and YYDKDF (reference sequence). CDR3 sequence: CATSGGQGKTQYF. DNA for the CDR3: TGTGCCACCAGCGGAGGACAGGGGAAGACCCAGTACTTC.

This clonotype was detected a few times. The chain is built from TRBV27 and TRBJ2-1; 9 bases align to TRBD2. Looked up from germline, CDR1 is MNHEY and CDR2 is SMNVEV (reference sequence). V shed 5 bases and J 16 bases; nucleotides not matched to a gene: 6. There are 11 residues in the CDR3. CDR3 loop: CASSRGGAQFF. The CDR3 region has the DNA TGTGCCAGCAGTCGCGGGGGGGCACAATTCTTC.

This chain connects TRBV10-3 to TRBJ2-1; D is ambiguous. CDR1 is ENHRY, CDR2 SYGVKD, per germline. The V end lost 2 bases, the J end lost 3 bases, and 14 bases lay between the germline ends. The length of the CDR3 is 16 residues. CDR3: CAISEMVEGNYNEQFF. The CDR3, as DNA: TGTGCCATCAGTGAGATGGTAGAAGGGAACTACAATGAGCAGTTCTTC.

This clonotype was counted only a few times. J is TRBJ1-1 and V is TRBV20-1; D gene uncertain. V lost 1 base and J 2 bases, leaving 8 bases between the germline ends. Germline lookup yields CDR1 DFQATT and CDR2 SNEGSKA (reference sequence). The CDR3 is made up of 13 amino acids. The CDR3 nucleotides are TGCAGTGCTAGAGGGGTTGGAAACACTGAAGCTTTCTTT. As protein: CSARGVGNTEAFF.

This clonotype was seen ten or more times. The chain uses TRBV12-3 or TRBV12-4 and TRBJ2-3; D is unresolved. Deletions cut 6 bases from V and 4 bases from J, with 8 bases between. This CDR3 spans 12 amino acids. The CDR3 nucleotides are TGTGCCAGCAGCTTCCGAGCAGATACGCAGTATTTT. Translation: CASSFRADTQYF.

This clonotype was seen at least ten times. V gene TRBV7-2 combines with J gene TRBJ2-1; no firm D call. In germline, CDR1 is SGHTA, CDR2 FQGNSA. The V end lost 10 bases, the J end lost 1 base, and 5 bases lay between the germline ends. The CDR3 runs 11 residues. The CDR3 protein is CATESYNEQFF. CDR3 DNA sequence: TGTGCCACCGAATCCTACAATGAGCAGTTCTTC.

This clonotype was detected ten times or more. The genes are TRBV28 and TRBJ2-7; 7 bases fit TRBD1. Germline loops: CDR1 MDHEN, CDR2 SYDVKM. Trimming removed 4 bases from V and 4 bases from J; junction bases left unmatched: 13. This CDR3 is built from 16 residues. CDR3 in DNA: TGTGCCAGCAGTTCATACATCCGGGACAGACCTTACGAGCAGTACGTC. It yields the protein CASSSYIRDRPYEQYV.

Only a few counts were recorded for this clonotype. This rearrangement joins TRBV14 to TRBJ2-5, with a possible D match to TRBD2 (6 bases). The germline V gene has CDR1 SGHDN and CDR2 FVKESK. V lost 1 base to trimming and J lost 7 bases, with 19 bases between them. There are 16 residues in the CDR3. The CDR3 DNA is TGTGCCAGCAGCCAAGTAGGGATCGGGACTCTGGGGACCCAGTACTTC. This translates into CASSQVGIGTLGTQYF.

The chain carries TRBV12-3 or TRBV12-4 and TRBJ1-5, with 7 bases fitting TRBD1. The V gene end was trimmed by 5 bases and the J gene end by 5 bases; junction bases not matched to a gene: 3. This CDR3 contains 13 residues. CDR3 bases: TGTGCCAGCAGTACAGGGGAGCATCAGCCCCAGCATTTT. It specifies CASSTGEHQPQHF.

As for this clonotype: Sequence at one end of the junction differs from germline and may be a read error. The chain combines TRBV7-9 with TRBJ2-7; unclear D gene. Germline assignment: CDR1 SEHNR and CDR2 FQNEAQ (reference sequence). The CDR3 is 16 amino acids. CDR3 loop: CASSLASGYFSYKQYF. The CDR3 DNA reads as TGTGCCAGCAGCTTAGCCTCGGGTTATTTCTCCTACAAGCAGTACTTC.

In this sample, this clonotype turned up a few times. The V call is TRBV6-2 or TRBV6-3, the J call TRBJ1-1; D gene uncertain. Germline CDR1 MNHEY, CDR2 SVGEGT. The CDR3 spans 12 residues. V lost 2 bases, J lost 3 bases, and 4 bases lay in between. CDR3 coding DNA: TGTGCCAGCAGTTACGCCTACACTGAAGCTTTCTTT. This sequence encodes CASSYAYTEAFF.

V and J are TRBV12-3 or TRBV12-4 and TRBJ2-7; TRBD2 aligns across 10 bases. The CDR3 runs 15 residues. J gave up 3 bases and V 5 bases, and 7 bases lay outside the gene matches. Here the CDR3 reads CASSISGGAIYEQYF. As DNA, the CDR3 is TGTGCCAGCAGTATAAGCGGGGGGGCCATCTACGAGCAGTACTTC.

This clonotype was recorded at least ten times. The chain links TRBV7-2 to TRBJ1-5; D remains unclear. Germline CDR1 reads SGHTA; CDR2 reads FQGNSA. The V end was cut by 1 base, the J end by 0 bases, with 10 bases between. This CDR3 comprises 16 residues. The CDR3 DNA reads TGTGCCAGCAGCTTAGGTCCACAGTATAGCAATCAGCCCCAGCATTTT. Translating gives CASSLGPQYSNQPQHF.

V gene TRBV27 combines with J gene TRBJ1-2, with TRBD1 as a possible D gene (6 bases). The CDR3 is made up of 12 amino acids. Trimming removed 4 bases from V and 8 bases from J, with 11 bases in between. Germline lookup yields CDR1 MNHEY and CDR2 SMNVEV (reference sequence). CDR3 sequence (DNA): TGTGCCAGCAGTTCGTCTGGGACAGGCTACACCTTC. Its protein is CASSSSGTGYTF.